A selection of T cell receptor beta chains follows, all from one sample in a study of blood T cells in healthy people across ages. From the 5' RACE reads, TCRdb called clonotypes with MiXCR, one entry per CDR3 protein. The sample shows about 1.8 million distinct CDR3 sequences, just under 50% of them seen only once. The sequencing input was blood. The receptors here all came from a woman aged 40-49 years in good health. CDR3s leave out the opening cysteine and the closing phenylalanine or tryptophan. Size values are once, few and many counts, or a class for expanded clones, and some rows have none.

TRBV7-3	NA	ASSVRQTNYGYT
TRBV2	NA	ASRDDRGKIETQY
TRBV28	few	ASRMGNRGGEQY
TRBV29-1	NA	SVLADTYEQY
TRBV20-1	NA	SAPTRTSEQY
TRBV2	NA	ASTPSPWWETDTQY
TRBV14	NA	ASAERPGPTLGEQF
TRBV7-2	few	ASSYSGTSGPSSYNEQF
TRBV5-1	few	ASSISSGDPDTQY
TRBV5-1	NA	ASSLAGVASDYYGYT
TRBV28	once	ASNGRPTNTEAF
TRBV4-3	NA	ASSQGTQYEQF
TRBV5-1	NA	ASSLEAQGQF
TRBV6-6	NA	ASSSRDVSYEQY
TRBV6-5	NA	ASSENRIRYYEQY
TRBV7-2	NA	ASSASQGQGNYGYT
TRBV20-1	few	SARGPTDRGYT
TRBV7-2	few	ASSLGETEF
TRBV3-1	NA	ASSPSLGGGVGDTQY
TRBV20-1	few	SAESGTAKNIQY
TRBV5-6	NA	ASSRNEGQGLNTEAF
TRBV28	few	ASNSPSGANVLT
TRBV15	few	ATSGRLAGLGETQY
TRBV27	NA	ASSSTRTGGGSPLH
TRBV6-6	few	ASSYESDRVEDTQY
TRBV6-6	NA	AIQDRQYGYT
TRBV6-2/TRBV6-3	NA	ASMRGWGHEQY
TRBV24-1	NA	ATSDPTTSGGSEQY
TRBV27	NA	ASSGAVDRGTEAF
TRBV29-1	NA	SARTIPAYEQY
TRBV7-2	many	ASSLLPQETQY
TRBV6-6	few	ASSSYSGGARETQY
TRBV7-2	NA	ASSLGLQPQH
TRBV20-1	many	SAGTSFGQF
TRBV6-2/TRBV6-3	NA	ASRPRTVHEQY
TRBV20-1	NA	SARKLAANIQY
TRBV27	NA	ASSGRGGDQETQY
TRBV28	few	ASSLTGTGIQETQY
TRBV5-1	NA	ASSGSGAAY
TRBV20-1	NA	SAYAWRDSYEQY